Presented here are 18 T cell receptor beta chains from one specimen sequenced in a study of cytomegalovirus exposure and HLA in healthy donors. In the PCR, 60 Vbeta and 13 Jbeta primers were used. Using immunoSEQ multiplex PCR, the repertoire was profiled, and TCRdb retains in-frame clones only, with some absent. The data contain some 120,000 clones, 80% of them singletons. Sample: PBMCs. The receptors were sampled from a man between 25 and 39 years old in good health and CMV-seronegative.

This chain connects TRBV28 to TRBJ1-4; weak D call: TRBD1 (5 bases). Trimming pared 2 bases from V and 2 bases from J, leaving 6 bases between. The CDR3 contains 14 residues. Germline V gene lookup returns CDR1 MDHEN and CDR2 SYDVKM. This CDR3 is CASSLAGTNEKLFF. For the CDR3, the DNA is TGTGCCAGCAGTTTAGCAGGGACTAATGAAAAACTGTTTTTT.

CDR3 region: CASSEASGGAYNEQFF. Written as DNA, the CDR3 is TGTGCCAGCAGTGAAGCCAGCGGGGGGGCCTACAATGAGCAGTTCTTC. The gene calls are TRBV6-1 and TRBJ2-1; the match to TRBD2 covers 10 bases. CDR1 and CDR2 from the germline V gene are MNHNS and SASEGT. The CDR3 sequence is 16 residues long. The junction had 1 base not matched to a gene; V was cut back by 0 bases and J by 2 bases.

This clone was seen a few times. The V and J genes are TRBV28 and TRBJ1-2; a possible D gene is TRBD1 (5 bases). Germline V CDR1 and CDR2: MDHEN, SYDVKM. This CDR3 has 15 residues. Trimming took off 5 bases at V and 4 bases at J, with 17 bases between the two ends. The CDR3 loop is CASSTGTPVPYGYTF. The CDR3 DNA follows: TGTGCCAGCAGTACCGGGACTCCGGTTCCCTATGGCTACACCTTC.

Only a few counts were recorded for this clone. The chain has TRBV6-5 and TRBJ2-7, with 8 bases lining up with TRBD2. This CDR3 contains 13 residues. CDR1 and CDR2 (germline): MNHEY, SVGAGI. Trimming cost V 8 bases and J 3 bases; bases outside gene matches: 6. The chain's CDR3 is CASLAGWGYEQYF. The CDR3 DNA reads as TGTGCCAGCTTAGCGGGGTGGGGCTACGAGCAGTACTTC.

The V call is TRBV7-2, the J call TRBJ2-7; TRBD2 is a possible D gene (5 bases). V dropped 1 base and J dropped 0 bases, with 10 bases sitting between them. The germline V gene encodes CDR1 SGHTA and CDR2 FQGNSA. The CDR3 consists of 15 residues. The CDR3 coding sequence is TGTGCCAGCAGCTTAGTTCCGGGGATCTCCTACGAGCAGTACTTC. Translation gives CASSLVPGISYEQYF.

This chain connects TRBV5-4 to TRBJ2-5; 7 nucleotides agree with TRBD1. The CDR3 covers 16 residues. The germline V gene encodes CDR1 SGHNT and CDR2 YYREEE (reference sequence). V was pared by 0 bases and J by 2 bases, with 7 bases of the junction left unmatched. The CDR3 sequence: CASSLVADRLQETQYF. In nucleotides, the CDR3 is TGTGCCAGCAGCTTGGTTGCGGACAGGCTGCAAGAGACCCAGTACTTC.

The rearrangement uses TRBV28 and TRBJ1-5; 9 nucleotides line up with TRBD1. Germline lookup yields CDR1 MDHEN and CDR2 SYDVKM. The V and J ends lost 6 bases and 3 bases, in that order; junction bases with no gene match: 6. This CDR3 comprises 15 residues. The CDR3 sequence is CASSSGQGNNQPQHF. CDR3 in DNA: TGTGCCAGCAGCTCCGGACAGGGGAACAATCAGCCCCAGCATTTT. The full variable domain, in which reference TRBV28 and TRBJ1-5 provide the parts outside the CDR3, is DVKVTQSSRYLVKRTGEKVFLECVQDMDHENMFWYRQDPGLGLRLIYFSYDVKMKEKGDIPEGYSVSREKKERFSLILESASTNQTSMYLCASSSGQGNNQPQHFGDGTRLSIL.

This clone was found once. The chain employs TRBV7-2 and TRBJ1-5; 10 positions agree with TRBD1. Germline CDR1 SGHTA, CDR2 FQGNSA. This CDR3 comprises 16 residues. V shed 0 bases and J 2 bases; nucleotides not matched to a gene: 1. The CDR3 sequence is CASSLAGTGGNQPQHF. CDR3 nucleotides: TGTGCCAGCAGCTTAGCCGGGACAGGGGGCAATCAGCCCCAGCATTTT.

The chain joins TRBV7-9 to TRBJ2-1; 13 positions agree with TRBD2. J gave up 5 bases and V 4 bases, and 8 bases lay outside the gene matches. From germline, CDR1 is SEHNR and CDR2 FQNEAQ (reference sequence). CDR3 length equals 17 residues. The CDR3 reads CASSSPPGTSGNNEQFF. The CDR3 region has the DNA TGTGCCAGCAGCTCCCCGCCCGGGACTAGCGGGAACAATGAGCAGTTCTTC.

This clone was detected only once. A junction boundary mismatches the germline segment, possibly from a read error. The rearrangement joins TRBV29-1 to TRBJ1-5; 7 bases are a match to TRBD1. CDR3 length equals 13 residues. Germline V gene sequence: CDR1 SQVTM, CDR2 ANQGSEA. CDR3 in amino acids: CSVEARGPQPQHF. The CDR3 coding sequence is TGCAGCGTAGAAGCTAGGGGGCCTCAGCCCCAGCATTTT.

This clone was recorded once. The chain recombines TRBV19 with TRBJ1-5; D unclear. This CDR3 is built from 13 residues. V lost 3 bases and J lost 3, with 6 bases in between. Germline CDR1 LNHDA, CDR2 SQIVND (reference sequence). The CDR3 DNA reads TGTGCCAGTAGTATCTCCTACAATCAGCCCCAGCATTTT. Its translation: CASSISYNQPQHF.

The rearrangement joins TRBV5-1 to TRBJ1-1; 11 positions agree with TRBD1. Germline V gives CDR1 SGHRS, CDR2 YFSETQ. Losses at the gene ends were 0 bases for V and 6 bases for J; bases not matched to a gene: 7. The CDR3 is 16 residues long. The CDR3 DNA sequence: TGCGCCAGCAGCTTGGCCGGGACAGGGGGAGGTTCTGAAGCTTTCTTT. As protein: CASSLAGTGGGSEAFF.

The V and J genes are TRBV19 and TRBJ2-1; a weak D match, TRBD2 (5 bases). V was trimmed by 6 bases and J by 15 bases, leaving 15 bases between them. Germline CDR1 reads LNHDA; CDR2 reads SQIVND (reference sequence). The CDR3 contains 11 residues. CDR3 sequence reads: CASSPGIPLFF. Here the CDR3 DNA reads TGTGCCAGTAGCCCCGGGATTCCTCTGTTCTTC.

This clone occurred once. This chain links TRBV7-8 with TRBJ1-4; no definite D call. Germline lookup yields CDR1 SGHVS and CDR2 FQNEAQ. This CDR3 region has 15 residues. Trimming took 2 bases from V and 5 from J, leaving 12 bases between them. The CDR3 sequence: CASSLSVQLNEKLFF. The CDR3 coding sequence is TGTGCCAGCAGCTTAAGTGTGCAACTCAATGAAAAACTGTTTTTT.

V and J are TRBV9 and TRBJ1-2; D might be TRBD1 (6 bases). CDR1 and CDR2 from the germline V gene are SGDLS and YYNGEE. V was shortened by 1 base and J by 2 bases, with 9 bases between the two germline ends. The CDR3 extends over 14 amino acids. CDR3 bases: TGTGCCAGCAGCGTAACGACAGGAAACTATGGCTACACCTTC. Translating it yields CASSVTTGNYGYTF.

The V gene is TRBV5-1, the J gene TRBJ1-1, with D uncertain. V lost 0 bases and J 4 bases, leaving 7 bases between the germline ends. The CDR3 sequence is 13 residues long. Germline V lookup: CDR1 SGHRS, CDR2 YFSETQ. The DNA for the CDR3 is TGCGCCAGCAGCTTGGGAGCAGGCACTGAAGCTTTCTTT. Translating it yields CASSLGAGTEAFF.

The chain carries TRBV7-6 and TRBJ2-3, with D possibly matching TRBD2 (6 bases). Germline CDR1 SGHVS, CDR2 FNYEAQ. The CDR3 runs 17 residues. Trimming took off 5 bases at V and 0 bases at J, with 18 bases between the two ends. In DNA form, the CDR3 reads TGTGCCAGCAGCGGTCGACTGACGGGGGAGAGCACAGATACGCAGTATTTT. Protein sequence: CASSGRLTGESTDTQYF.

The CDR3 coding sequence is TGTGCCAGCAGGGCACCCGGCGGGTCGGATCAGCCCCAGCATTTT. This translates into CASRAPGGSDQPQHF. This rearrangement joins TRBV28 to TRBJ1-5; D gene unclear. Germline V gives CDR1 MDHEN, CDR2 SYDVKM. The CDR3 spans 15 residues. V was trimmed by 6 bases and J by 5 bases, leaving 17 bases between them.